This TCR beta chain was documented in a study of OX40 agonist ivuxolimab in advanced cancers. Exclusion of a patient followed from autoimmune disease history or systemic immunosuppression. Sequencing used immunoSEQ multiplex PCR; TCRdb keeps in-frame clones, though not all of them. The sample records 80,000 or so clones, approximately 89% being singletons. CDR3 length equals 14 residues. V dropped 0 bases and J dropped 2 bases, with 7 bases sitting between them. CDR1 MNHEY and CDR2 SVGAGI come from the germline V gene. The receptor was derived from an adult with an advanced solid tumor such as melanoma, head and neck, liver or kidney cancer. The material was CD4+ or CD8+ T cells sorted from blood, obtained in a trial of the OX40 agonist ivuxolimab. V usage is TRBV6-5 and J usage is TRBJ2-5; D uncertain. In nucleotides, the CDR3 is TGTGCCAGCAGTTACTCCCCGTTACAAGAGACCCAGTACTTC. It yields the protein CASSYSPLQETQYF.